This TCR beta chain was observed in a study of OX40 agonist ivuxolimab in advanced cancers. Overall study context: Among those enrolled, mean age was about 63 years (range about 23 to 85) and 70% to 85% were male.

This clone was detected a few times. Its antigen is unidentified. Blood got drawn at baseline, again on cycle 4 day 1, and then on cycle 7 day 1. Study conclusions and caveats: Partial responders at 0.1-3.0 mg/kg had among the lowest clonal expansion.

Here immunoSEQ multiplex PCR was the method, and the copy in TCRdb shows in-frame clones only, minus some. The sample records under 85,000 clones, 88% being singletons. This CDR3 is 14 amino acids long. CDR1 is MGHRA and CDR2 is YSYEKL in the germline V gene. V lost 1 base to trimming and J lost 8 bases, with 14 bases between them. The receptor's source is an adult with an advanced solid tumor such as melanoma, head and neck, liver or kidney cancer. The input for sequencing was CD4+ or CD8+ T cells sorted from blood, taken in a trial of the OX40 agonist ivuxolimab. The chain is built from TRBV4-1 and TRBJ1-2; D possibly corresponds to TRBD1 (5 bases). CDR3 sequence: CASSQGTTGGGYTF. The CDR3 DNA reads TGCGCCAGCAGCCAAGGTACCACAGGTGGGGGCTACACCTTC.